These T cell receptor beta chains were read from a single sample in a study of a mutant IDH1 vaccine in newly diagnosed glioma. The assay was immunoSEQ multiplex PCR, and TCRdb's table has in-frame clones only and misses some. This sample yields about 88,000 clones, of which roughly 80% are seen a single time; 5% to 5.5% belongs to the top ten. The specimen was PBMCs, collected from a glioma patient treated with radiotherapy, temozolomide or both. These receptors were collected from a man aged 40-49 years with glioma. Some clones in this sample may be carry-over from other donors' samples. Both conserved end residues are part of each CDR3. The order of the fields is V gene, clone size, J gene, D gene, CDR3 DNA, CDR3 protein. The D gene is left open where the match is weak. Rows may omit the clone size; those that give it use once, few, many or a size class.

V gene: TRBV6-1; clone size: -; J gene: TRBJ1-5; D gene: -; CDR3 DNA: TGTGCCAGCAGTGGCAGGGGTTCGAATCAGCCCCAGCATTTT; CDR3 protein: CASSGRGSNQPQHF
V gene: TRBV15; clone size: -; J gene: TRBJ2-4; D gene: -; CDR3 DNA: TGTGCCACCAGCAGAGATGGGGGGGCCCCGGGGGACCTAGCCAAAAACATTCAGTACTTC; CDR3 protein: CATSRDGGAPGDLAKNIQYF
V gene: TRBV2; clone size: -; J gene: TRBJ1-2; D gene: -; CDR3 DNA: TGTGCCAGCCAGGGTGTAAGTGGCTACACCTTC; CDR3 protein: CASQGVSGYTF
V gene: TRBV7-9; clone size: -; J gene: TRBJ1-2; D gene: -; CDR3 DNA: TGTGCCAGCAGCCCAACCAGGGATTCAGACTATGGCTACACCTTC; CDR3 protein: CASSPTRDSDYGYTF
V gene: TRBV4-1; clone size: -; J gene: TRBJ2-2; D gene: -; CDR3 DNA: TGCGCCAGCAGCCCCCTAGAGCGCACCGGGGAGCTGTTTTTT; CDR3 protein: CASSPLERTGELFF
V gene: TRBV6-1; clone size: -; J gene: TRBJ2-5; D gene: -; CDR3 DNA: TGTGCCAGCAGCCGAACATGGGAGACCCAGTACTTC; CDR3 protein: CASSRTWETQYF
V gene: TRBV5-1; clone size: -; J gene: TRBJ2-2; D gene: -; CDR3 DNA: TGCGCCAGCGGGAGGACAGCTGACGGGGAGCTGTTTTTT; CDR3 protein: CASGRTADGELFF
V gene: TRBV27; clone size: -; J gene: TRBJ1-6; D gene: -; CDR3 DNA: TGTGCCAGCAGGGCCCTTGGGGCTGGTTCACCCCTCCACTTT; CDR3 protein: CASRALGAGSPLHF
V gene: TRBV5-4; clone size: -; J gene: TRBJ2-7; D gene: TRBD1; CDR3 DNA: TGTGCCAGCAGCTTGCTCAGGACAGGGGACCTTTACGAGCAGTACTTC; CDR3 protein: CASSLLRTGDLYEQYF
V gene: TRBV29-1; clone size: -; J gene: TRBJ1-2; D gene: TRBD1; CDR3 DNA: TGCAGCGGGGGGACAGAATATGGCTACACCTTC; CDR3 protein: CSGGTEYGYTF
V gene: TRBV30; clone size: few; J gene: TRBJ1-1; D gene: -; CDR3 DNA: TGTGCCTGGAGTGTACAGGCGAACACTGAAGCTTTCTTT; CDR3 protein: CAWSVQANTEAFF
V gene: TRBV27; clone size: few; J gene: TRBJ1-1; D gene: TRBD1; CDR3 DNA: TGTGCCAGCAGGCCTTTGGGGGACAGGGGAAGGGAAGCTTTCTTT; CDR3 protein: CASRPLGDRGREAFF
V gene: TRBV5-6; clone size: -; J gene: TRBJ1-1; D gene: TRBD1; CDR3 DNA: TGTGCCAGCAGCTGGGGACAGGGCATCACTGAAGCTTTCTTT; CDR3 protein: CASSWGQGITEAFF
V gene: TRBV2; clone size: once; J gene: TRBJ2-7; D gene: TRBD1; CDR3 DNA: TGTGCCAGCAGAGGGGACAGGCTTGTCGAGCAGTACTTC; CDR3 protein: CASRGDRLVEQYF
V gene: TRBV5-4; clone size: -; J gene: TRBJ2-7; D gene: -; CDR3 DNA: TGTGCCAGCAGCGAACCAGGGTTTACCCTCTACGAGCAGTACTTC; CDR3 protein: CASSEPGFTLYEQYF
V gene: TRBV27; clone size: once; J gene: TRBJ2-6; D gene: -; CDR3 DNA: TGTGCCAGCAGTCGTGACAGCTCTGGGGCCAACGTCCTGACTTTC; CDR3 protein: CASSRDSSGANVLTF
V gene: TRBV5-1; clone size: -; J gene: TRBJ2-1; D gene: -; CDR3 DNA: TGCGCCAGCAGCTTCTCTAGATCTGAGCAGTTCTTC; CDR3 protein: CASSFSRSEQFF
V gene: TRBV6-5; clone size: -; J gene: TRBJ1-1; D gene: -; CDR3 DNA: TGTGCCAGCAGTTACTCGGCAGGGCGGACCACTGAAGCTTTCTTT; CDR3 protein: CASSYSAGRTTEAFF
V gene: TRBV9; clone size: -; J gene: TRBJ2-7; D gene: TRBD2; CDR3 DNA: TGTGCCAGCAGCGTAGGTCCGGGGAGGGGAAGCTCCTACGAGCAGTACTTC; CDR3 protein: CASSVGPGRGSSYEQYF
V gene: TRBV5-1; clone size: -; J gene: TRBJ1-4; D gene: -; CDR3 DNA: TGCGCCAGCAGCCCACTCGGTGGGGCCGTGACTAATGAAAAACTGTTTTTT; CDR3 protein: CASSPLGGAVTNEKLFF
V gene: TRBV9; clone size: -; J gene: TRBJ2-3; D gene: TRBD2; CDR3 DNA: TGTGCCAGCAGCGTGCGAGCGGGGGGCTCCACAGATACGCAGTATTTT; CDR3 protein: CASSVRAGGSTDTQYF
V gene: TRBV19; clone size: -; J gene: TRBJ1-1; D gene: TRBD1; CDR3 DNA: TGTGCCAGTAGTATGTGGGGGACAGCGGACACTGAAGCTTTCTTT; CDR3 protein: CASSMWGTADTEAFF
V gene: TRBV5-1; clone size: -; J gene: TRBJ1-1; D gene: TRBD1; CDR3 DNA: TGCGCCAGCAGTCCGACCGGGACAGGGTTGAACACTGAAGCTTTCTTT; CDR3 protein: CASSPTGTGLNTEAFF
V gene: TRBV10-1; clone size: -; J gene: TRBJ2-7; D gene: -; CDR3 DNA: TGCGCCAGCAGTGAGTCGGGCAACAGGCCATTCACGGGGCAGTACTTC; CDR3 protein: CASSESGNRPFTGQYF
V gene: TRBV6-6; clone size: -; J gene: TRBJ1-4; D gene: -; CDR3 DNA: TGTGCCAGCAGTTACTCAGAAAAACTGTTTTTT; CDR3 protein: CASSYSEKLFF
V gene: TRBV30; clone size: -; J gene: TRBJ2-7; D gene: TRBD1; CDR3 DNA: TGTGCCTTTGACAGGGGGACCTACGAGCAGTACTTC; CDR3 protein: CAFDRGTYEQYF
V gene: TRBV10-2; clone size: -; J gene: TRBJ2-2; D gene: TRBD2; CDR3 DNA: TGCGCCAGCAGCCCCTTACCTACTAGCGGGGGAAACACCGGGGAGCTGTTTTTT; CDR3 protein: CASSPLPTSGGNTGELFF
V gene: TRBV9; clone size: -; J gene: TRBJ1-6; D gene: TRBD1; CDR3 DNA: TGTGCCAGCACCGAGCAGGACAGGGTTCATAATTCACCCCTCCACTTT; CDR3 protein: CASTEQDRVHNSPLHF
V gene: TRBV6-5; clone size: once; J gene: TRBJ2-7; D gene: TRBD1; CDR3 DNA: TGTGCCAGCACCCCCGGGGACAGGTACTACGAGCAGTACTTC; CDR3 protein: CASTPGDRYYEQYF
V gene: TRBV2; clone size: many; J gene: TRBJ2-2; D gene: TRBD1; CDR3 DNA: TGTGCCAGACAGGGGACCGGGGAGCTGTTTTTT; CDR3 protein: CARQGTGELFF
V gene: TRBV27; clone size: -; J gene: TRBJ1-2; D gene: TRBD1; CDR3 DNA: TGTGCCAGCAGTCTCCTAAGCACAGGGGGAAGCGGTGGCTACACCTTC; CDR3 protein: CASSLLSTGGSGGYTF
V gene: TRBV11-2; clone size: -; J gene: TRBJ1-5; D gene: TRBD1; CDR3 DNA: TGTGCCAGCAGTTCAGGGGGCCTCAATCAGCCCCAGCATTTT; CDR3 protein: CASSSGGLNQPQHF
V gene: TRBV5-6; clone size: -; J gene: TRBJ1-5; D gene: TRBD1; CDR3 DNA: TGTGCCAGCAGCTACCAGGGGGCTCTTCAGCCCCAGCATTTT; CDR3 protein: CASSYQGALQPQHF
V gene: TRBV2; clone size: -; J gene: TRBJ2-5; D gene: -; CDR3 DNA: TGTGCCAGTTCCTACCTTAGACCAGAGACCCAGTACTTC; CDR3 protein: CASSYLRPETQYF
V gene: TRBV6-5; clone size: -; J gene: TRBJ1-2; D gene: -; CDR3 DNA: TGTGCCAGCAGTTATATTGATTCAGGGAACTATGGCTACACCTTC; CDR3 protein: CASSYIDSGNYGYTF
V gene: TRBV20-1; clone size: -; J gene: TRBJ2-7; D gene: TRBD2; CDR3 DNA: TGCAGTGCCGGACTAGACTACGAGCAGTACTTC; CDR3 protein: CSAGLDYEQYF
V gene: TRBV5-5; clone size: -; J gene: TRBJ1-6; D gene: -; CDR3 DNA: TGTGCCAGCAGCTTGGGCGGGTCGAGCTCCTATAATTCACCCCTCCACTTT; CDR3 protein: CASSLGGSSSYNSPLHF